Presented here are 22 T cell receptor beta chains from one specimen sequenced in a study of T cells in localized non-small cell lung cancer (dated by TCRdb to 2018 to 2021). Libraries were made using the immunoSEQ multiplex PCR assay. TCRdb took over this immuneACCESS table, retaining in-frame rearrangements with V and J assigned. Such tables are incomplete; in checked studies, under half of the missing clones stem from an unresolved V gene, and the remainder is unexplained. This sample has over 45,000 clones in its table, and over 85% of those were observed once. The ten largest clones add up to 22% of the sample. The sample here was peripheral blood, taken before any cancer treatment. The receptors stem from a man aged 40 to 69 with stage I squamous cell lung carcinoma.

The V and J genes are TRBV5-1 and TRBJ2-3; TRBD2 might be the D (5 bases). Trimming left V 0 bases short and J 1 base short, with 12 bases between. This CDR3 contains 16 residues. Looked up from germline, CDR1 is SGHRS and CDR2 is YFSETQ. CDR3 in amino acids: CASSLDPSRGTDTQYF. The CDR3 DNA follows: TGCGCCAGCAGCTTGGACCCTAGCCGAGGCACAGATACGCAGTATTTT. Together with reference TRBV5-1 and TRBJ2-3, the CDR3 gives the full variable domain: KAGVTQTPRYLIKTRGQQVTLSCSPISGHRSVSWYQQTPGQGLQFLFEYFSETQRNKGNFPGRFSGRQFSNSRSEMNVSTLELGDSALYLCASSLDPSRGTDTQYFGPGTRLTVL.

With regard to this clone: Other DNA sequences within the sample encode an identical CDR3. The chain combines TRBV5-1 with TRBJ2-1; D is unresolved. Germline V CDR1 and CDR2: SGHRS, YFSETQ. With 4 bases removed from V and 5 bases from J, the gap between germline ends came to 4 bases. The CDR3 spans 11 residues. The CDR3 protein is CASSLNNEQFF. CDR3 bases: TGCGCCAGCAGCCTGAACAATGAGCAGTTCTTC.

The V call is TRBV5-6, the J call TRBJ1-4; no reliable D call. The germline V gene encodes CDR1 SGHDT and CDR2 YYEEEE. This CDR3 contains 16 residues. Trimming cost V 0 bases and J 3 bases, with 12 bases left between them. The CDR3 reads CASSLAWPGANEKLFF. DNA for the CDR3: TGTGCCAGCAGCTTGGCCTGGCCAGGAGCTAATGAAAAACTGTTTTTT.

The chain has TRBV21-1 and TRBJ1-5. TRBV21-1 is a known pseudogene. The CDR3 spans 15 residues. As DNA, the CDR3 is TGTGCCAGCAGCAAAGGGACCGGGGAGCATCAGCCCCAGCATTTT. This codes for CASSKGTGEHQPQHF.

The chain recombines TRBV19 with TRBJ1-2, with D unclear. CDR3 size: 14 residues. V was clipped by 7 bases and J by 3 bases, with 15 bases between them. From germline, CDR1 is LNHDA and CDR2 SQIVND (reference sequence). CDR3 amino acids: CASKGVGDDYGYTF. CDR3 sequence (DNA): TGTGCCAGTAAGGGAGTCGGGGATGACTATGGCTACACCTTC.

This clone is a singleton in its sample. The rearrangement links TRBV30 to TRBJ2-7; 9 bases fit TRBD2. The V segment lost 4 bases and the J segment 3 bases; nucleotides outside the gene matches: 4. The CDR3 runs to 13 residues. CDR1 and CDR2 from the germline V gene are GTSNPN and SVGIG (reference sequence). CDR3 amino acids: CAWISAGGYEQYF. CDR3 nucleotides: TGTGCCTGGATTTCAGCGGGAGGCTACGAGCAGTACTTC.

The rearrangement joins TRBV27 to TRBJ2-7; TRBD1 is a possible D gene (6 bases). This CDR3 spans 13 amino acids. With 3 bases removed from V and 2 bases from J, the gap between germline ends came to 8 bases. Germline CDR1 MNHEY, CDR2 SMNVEV (reference sequence). Here the CDR3 DNA reads TGTGCCAGCAGTTTGGACAGCACCTACGAGCAGTACTTC. Residues: CASSLDSTYEQYF.

Here the CDR3 DNA reads TGTGCCAGCAGTTCTACAGGGGCGCTCCCAGATACGCAGTATTTT. It encodes CASSSTGALPDTQYF. V is TRBV28 and J is TRBJ2-3; 7 bases fit TRBD1. V dropped 4 bases and J dropped 4; count of bases not matched to a gene: 8. The CDR3 has 15 residues. Germline CDR1 is MDHEN and CDR2 is SYDVKM.

V is TRBV28 and J is TRBJ2-7; D remains unclear. V lost 4 bases to trimming and J lost 4 bases, with 20 bases between them. The length of the CDR3 is 16 residues. The germline gives CDR1 MDHEN, CDR2 SYDVKM. In DNA form, the CDR3 reads TGTGCCAGCAGTTCCCCCAGACGGCAGATGCTATACGAGCAGTACTTC. It encodes CASSSPRRQMLYEQYF.

This rearrangement joins TRBV6-5 to TRBJ1-1; D is undetermined. V was shortened by 4 bases and J by 3 bases, with 9 bases between the two germline ends. The CDR3 covers 13 residues. CDR1 and CDR2 from the germline V gene are MNHEY and SVGAGI. The CDR3 protein is CASSFRVDTEAFF. DNA for the CDR3: TGTGCCAGCAGTTTCCGGGTGGACACTGAAGCTTTCTTT.

The chain uses TRBV29-1 and TRBJ2-2; D might be TRBD1 (6 bases). The germline V gene has CDR1 SQVTM and CDR2 ANQGSEA. CDR3 length: 14 amino acids. Trimming took 7 bases from V and 0 from J, leaving 12 bases between them. This CDR3 is CSGFQGPNTGELFF. The CDR3 DNA sequence: TGCAGCGGTTTTCAGGGGCCGAACACCGGGGAGCTGTTTTTT.

The chain joins TRBV7-2 to TRBJ2-5, with 13 nucleotides matching TRBD2. Germline loops: CDR1 SGHTA, CDR2 FQGNSA. The CDR3 sequence is 16 residues long. Trimming at V came to 6 bases and at J to 3 bases, leaving 7 bases not matched to a gene. The CDR3 loop reads CASSPGGLAGKETQYF. In DNA, the CDR3 is TGTGCCAGCAGTCCCGGGGGACTAGCGGGGAAAGAGACCCAGTACTTC.

V usage is TRBV10-3 and J usage is TRBJ1-1; a possible D gene is TRBD1 (6 bases). Trimming left V 3 bases short and J 7 bases short, with 12 bases between. CDR1 is ENHRY, CDR2 SYGVKD, per germline. This CDR3 comprises 13 residues. The CDR3: CAISDYGDNEAFF. For the CDR3, the DNA is TGTGCCATCAGTGACTATGGGGACAATGAAGCTTTCTTT.

The V gene is TRBV27, the J gene TRBJ1-4; 7 bases fit TRBD1. After removal of 2 bases from V and 3 bases from J, the junction contained 6 bases not matched to a gene. The germline V gene encodes CDR1 MNHEY and CDR2 SMNVEV (reference sequence). There are 16 residues in the CDR3. CDR3 residues: CASSLDRARSNEKLFF. The CDR3 DNA reads TGTGCCAGCAGTTTAGACAGGGCGAGGTCTAATGAAAAACTGTTTTTT.

The chain couples TRBV27 to TRBJ2-2, with a possible D match to TRBD2 (6 bases). The germline V gene has CDR1 MNHEY and CDR2 SMNVEV (reference sequence). V lost 3 bases, J lost 4 bases, and 9 bases lay in between. There are 14 residues in the CDR3. The CDR3 DNA reads TGTGCCAGCAGTTTTACTAGCAGCACCGGGGAGCTGTTTTTT. Translating gives CASSFTSSTGELFF.

This clone has more than one count but fewer than ten. The chain is built from TRBV5-6 and TRBJ2-1; D may be TRBD1 (6 bases). V was cut by 2 bases and J by 2 bases, with 14 bases left in between. The germline CDR1 and CDR2 sequences are SGHDT and YYEEEE. The CDR3 covers 16 residues. Here the CDR3 DNA reads TGTGCCAGCAGCTTTGAAAAGGGGGTAACCTACAATGAGCAGTTCTTC. It codes for CASSFEKGVTYNEQFF.

This chain connects TRBV10-3 to TRBJ2-1; D unclear. Looked up from germline, CDR1 is ENHRY and CDR2 is SYGVKD. CDR3 length: 13 amino acids. V was clipped by 8 bases and J by 9 bases, with 17 bases between them. The CDR3, as DNA: TGTGCCATCGCCGACAAGCTACACGGTGAGCAGTTCTTC. Its protein product is CAIADKLHGEQFF.

The V gene is TRBV18, the J gene TRBJ2-7; D ambiguous. CDR1 is KGHSH, CDR2 LQKENI, per germline. The CDR3 is 14 residues long. The V and J ends lost 1 base and 0 bases respectively, with 7 bases between them. CDR3 protein: CASSPLRDSYEQYF. The DNA of the CDR3 is TGTGCCAGCTCACCACTTAGGGACTCCTACGAGCAGTACTTC. Full variable domain (rest looked up from reference TRBV18 and TRBJ2-7): NAGVMQNPRHLVRRRGQEARLRCSPMKGHSHVYWYRQLPEEGLKFMVYLQKENIIDESGMPKERFSAEFPKEGPSILRIQQVVRGDSAAYFCASSPLRDSYEQYFGPGTRLTVT.

The V and J genes are TRBV25-1 and TRBJ2-7; TRBD1 matches 8 bases. Looked up from germline, CDR1 is MGHDK and CDR2 is SYGVNS. This CDR3 comprises 15 residues. The ends lost 1 base at V and 5 bases at J; junction bases unmatched: 7. The CDR3 loop reads CASSEWRTGIDEQYF. The CDR3 nucleotides are TGTGCCAGCAGTGAATGGCGGACAGGGATTGACGAGCAGTACTTC.

V gene TRBV5-1 combines with J gene TRBJ1-5, with TRBD1 identical over 7 bases. J lost 7 bases, V lost 4 bases, and 8 bases had no gene match. The germline CDR1 and CDR2 sequences are SGHRS and YFSETQ. This CDR3 contains 14 residues. CDR3 sequence (DNA): TGCGCCAGCAGCCCAGGGGGGTTAGAACAGCCCCAGCATTTT. Residues: CASSPGGLEQPQHF.

The CDR3 nucleotides are TGTGCCAGCATGGGATTCTCTGGGGCCAACGTCCTGACTTTC. Amino acid sequence: CASMGFSGANVLTF. The chain couples TRBV27 to TRBJ2-6; no firm D call. CDR3 length: 14 amino acids. V was clipped by 7 bases and J by 0 bases, with 7 bases between them. The germline gives CDR1 MNHEY, CDR2 SMNVEV (reference sequence).

The V and J genes are TRBV6-6 and TRBJ2-7, with TRBD1 identical over 8 bases. Germline V gene sequence: CDR1 MNHNY, CDR2 SVGAGI (reference sequence). CDR3 size: 14 residues. V shed 1 base, J shed 4 bases, and the junction held 3 bases outside the gene matches. Here the CDR3 reads CASSYLDREYEQYF. CDR3 DNA sequence: TGTGCCAGCAGTTACTTGGACAGGGAGTACGAGCAGTACTTC.